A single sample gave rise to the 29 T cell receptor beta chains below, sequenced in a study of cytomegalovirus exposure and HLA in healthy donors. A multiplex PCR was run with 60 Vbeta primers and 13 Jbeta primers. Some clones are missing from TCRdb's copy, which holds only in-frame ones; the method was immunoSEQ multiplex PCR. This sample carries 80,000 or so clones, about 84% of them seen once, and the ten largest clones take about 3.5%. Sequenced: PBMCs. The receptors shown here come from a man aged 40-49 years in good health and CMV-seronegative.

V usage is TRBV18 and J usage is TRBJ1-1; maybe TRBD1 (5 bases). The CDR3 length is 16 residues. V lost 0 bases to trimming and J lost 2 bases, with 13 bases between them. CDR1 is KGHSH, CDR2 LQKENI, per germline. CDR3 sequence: CASSPPSSRANTEAFF. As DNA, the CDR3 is TGTGCCAGCTCACCACCAAGTAGCAGGGCTAACACTGAAGCTTTCTTT.

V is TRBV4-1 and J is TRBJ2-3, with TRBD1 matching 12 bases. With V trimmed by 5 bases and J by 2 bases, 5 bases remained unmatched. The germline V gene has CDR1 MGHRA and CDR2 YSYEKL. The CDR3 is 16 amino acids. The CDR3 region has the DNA TGCGCCAGCAGCGCGCCGGGACAGGGGGCCACAGATACGCAGTATTTT. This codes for CASSAPGQGATDTQYF.

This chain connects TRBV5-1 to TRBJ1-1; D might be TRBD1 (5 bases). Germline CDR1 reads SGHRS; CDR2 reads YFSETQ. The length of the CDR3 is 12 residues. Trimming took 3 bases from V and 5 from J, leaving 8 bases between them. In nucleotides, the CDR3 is TGCGCCAGCAGCTGGGGGGAGACTGAAGCTTTCTTT. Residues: CASSWGETEAFF. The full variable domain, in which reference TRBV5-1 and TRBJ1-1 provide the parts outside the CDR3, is KAGVTQTPRYLIKTRGQQVTLSCSPISGHRSVSWYQQTPGQGLQFLFEYFSETQRNKGNFPGRFSGRQFSNSRSEMNVSTLELGDSALYLCASSWGETEAFFGQGTRLTVV.

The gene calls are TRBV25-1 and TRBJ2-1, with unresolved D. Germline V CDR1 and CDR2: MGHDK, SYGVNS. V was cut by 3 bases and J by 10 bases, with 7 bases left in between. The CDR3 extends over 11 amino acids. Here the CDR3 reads CASSELAEQFF. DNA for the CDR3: TGTGCCAGCAGTGAGCTTGCGGAGCAGTTCTTC.

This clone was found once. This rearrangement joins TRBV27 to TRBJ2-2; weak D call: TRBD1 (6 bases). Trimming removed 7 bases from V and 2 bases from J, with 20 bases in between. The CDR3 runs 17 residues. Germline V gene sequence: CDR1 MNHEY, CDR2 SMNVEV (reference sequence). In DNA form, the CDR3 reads TGTGCCAGCATCCTTACTCCAGGGGTCCTAAACACCGGGGAGCTGTTTTTT. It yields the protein CASILTPGVLNTGELFF.

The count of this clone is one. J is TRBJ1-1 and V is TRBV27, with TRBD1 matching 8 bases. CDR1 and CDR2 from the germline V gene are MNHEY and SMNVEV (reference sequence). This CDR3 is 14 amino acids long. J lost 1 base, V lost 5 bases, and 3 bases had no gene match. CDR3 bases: TGTGCCAGCAGTCCCGGGACAGGGAACACTGAAGCTTTCTTT. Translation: CASSPGTGNTEAFF.

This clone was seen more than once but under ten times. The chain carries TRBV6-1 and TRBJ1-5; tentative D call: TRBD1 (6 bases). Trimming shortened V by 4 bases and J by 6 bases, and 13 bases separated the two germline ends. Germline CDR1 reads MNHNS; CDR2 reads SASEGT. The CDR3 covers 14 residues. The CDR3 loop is CASSGEGEVQPQHF. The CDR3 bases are TGTGCCAGCAGTGGCGAGGGGGAAGTTCAGCCCCAGCATTTT.

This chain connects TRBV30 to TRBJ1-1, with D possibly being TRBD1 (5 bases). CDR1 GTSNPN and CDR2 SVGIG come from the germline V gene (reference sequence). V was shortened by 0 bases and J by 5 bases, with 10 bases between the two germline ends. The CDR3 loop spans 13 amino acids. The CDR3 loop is CAWSVQAQTEAFF. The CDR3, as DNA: TGTGCCTGGAGTGTACAGGCACAAACTGAAGCTTTCTTT.

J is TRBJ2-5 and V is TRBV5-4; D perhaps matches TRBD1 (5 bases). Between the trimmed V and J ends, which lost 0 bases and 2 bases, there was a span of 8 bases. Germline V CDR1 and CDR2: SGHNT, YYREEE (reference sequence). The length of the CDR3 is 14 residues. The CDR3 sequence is CASSLGTRQETQYF. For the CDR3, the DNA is TGTGCCAGCAGCTTGGGGACACGACAAGAGACCCAGTACTTC.

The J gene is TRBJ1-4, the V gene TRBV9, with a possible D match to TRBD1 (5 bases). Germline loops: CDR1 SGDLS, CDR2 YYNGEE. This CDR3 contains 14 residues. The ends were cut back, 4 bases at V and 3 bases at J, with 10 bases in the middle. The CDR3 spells CASSRGGSNEKLFF. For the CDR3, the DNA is TGTGCCAGCAGCAGGGGCGGTTCTAATGAAAAACTGTTTTTT.

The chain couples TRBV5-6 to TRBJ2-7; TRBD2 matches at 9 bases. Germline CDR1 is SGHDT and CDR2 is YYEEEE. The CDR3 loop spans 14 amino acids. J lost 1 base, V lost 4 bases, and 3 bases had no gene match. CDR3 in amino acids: CASSASGVSYEQYF. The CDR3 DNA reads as TGTGCCAGCAGCGCTAGCGGGGTTTCCTACGAGCAGTACTTC.

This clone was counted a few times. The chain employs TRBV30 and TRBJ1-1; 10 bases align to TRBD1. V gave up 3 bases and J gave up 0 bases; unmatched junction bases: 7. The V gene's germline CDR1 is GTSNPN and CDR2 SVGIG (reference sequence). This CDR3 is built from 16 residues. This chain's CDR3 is CAWRERDRGVNTEAFF. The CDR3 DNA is TGTGCCTGGAGAGAACGGGACAGGGGTGTGAACACTGAAGCTTTCTTT.

CDR3 nucleotides: TGTGCCAGCAGCGCCCGATTCGAAATGCGAGATCAGCCCCAGCATTTT. It is translated as CASSARFEMRDQPQHF. The chain joins TRBV9 to TRBJ1-5, with no clear D. V was cut by 3 bases and J by 5 bases, with 18 bases left in between. Germline lookup yields CDR1 SGDLS and CDR2 YYNGEE. The CDR3 spans 16 residues.

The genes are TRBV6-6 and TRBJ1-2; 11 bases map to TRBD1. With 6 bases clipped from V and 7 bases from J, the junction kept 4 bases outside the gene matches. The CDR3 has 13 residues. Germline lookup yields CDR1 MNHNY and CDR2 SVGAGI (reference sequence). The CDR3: CASRPGTGGGYTF. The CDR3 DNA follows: TGTGCCAGCAGACCCGGGACAGGGGGTGGCTACACCTTC.

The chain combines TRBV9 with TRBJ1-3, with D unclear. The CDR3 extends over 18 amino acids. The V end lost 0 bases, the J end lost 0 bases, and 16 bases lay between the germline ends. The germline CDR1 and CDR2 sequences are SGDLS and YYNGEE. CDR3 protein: CASSVGMGRHGSGNTIYF. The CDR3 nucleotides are TGTGCCAGCAGCGTAGGTATGGGGAGGCATGGCTCTGGAAACACCATATATTTT.

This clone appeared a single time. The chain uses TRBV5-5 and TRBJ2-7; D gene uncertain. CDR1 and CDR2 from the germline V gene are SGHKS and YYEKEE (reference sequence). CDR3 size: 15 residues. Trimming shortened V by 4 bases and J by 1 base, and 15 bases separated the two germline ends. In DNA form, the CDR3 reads TGTGCCAGCAGCCCCTCTCATTGGAGTTCCTACGAGCAGTACTTC. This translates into CASSPSHWSSYEQYF.

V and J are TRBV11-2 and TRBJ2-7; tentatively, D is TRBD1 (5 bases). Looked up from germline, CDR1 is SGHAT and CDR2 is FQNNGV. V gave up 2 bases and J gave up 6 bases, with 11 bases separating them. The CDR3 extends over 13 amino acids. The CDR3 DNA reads TGTGCCAGCAGCTTAACTACAGGTGGCGAGCAGTACTTC. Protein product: CASSLTTGGEQYF.

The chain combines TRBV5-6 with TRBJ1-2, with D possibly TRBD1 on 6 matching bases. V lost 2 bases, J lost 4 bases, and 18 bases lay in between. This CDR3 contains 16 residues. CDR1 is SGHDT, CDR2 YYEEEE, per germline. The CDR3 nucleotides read TGTGCCAGCAGCTTCCACAGACAGGCCCGACTCTATGGCTACACCTTC. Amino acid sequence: CASSFHRQARLYGYTF. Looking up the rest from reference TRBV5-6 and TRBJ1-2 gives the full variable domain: DAGVTQSPTHLIKTRGQQVTLRCSPKSGHDTVSWYQQALGQGPQFIFQYYEEEERQRGNFPDRFSGHQFPNYSSELNVNALLLGDSALYLCASSFHRQARLYGYTFGSGTRLTVV.

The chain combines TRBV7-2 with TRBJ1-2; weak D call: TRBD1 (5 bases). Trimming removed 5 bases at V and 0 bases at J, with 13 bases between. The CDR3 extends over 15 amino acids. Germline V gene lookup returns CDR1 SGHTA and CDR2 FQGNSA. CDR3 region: CASSPGGSTNYGYTF. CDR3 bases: TGTGCCAGCAGCCCCGGGGGTTCGACTAACTATGGCTACACCTTC.

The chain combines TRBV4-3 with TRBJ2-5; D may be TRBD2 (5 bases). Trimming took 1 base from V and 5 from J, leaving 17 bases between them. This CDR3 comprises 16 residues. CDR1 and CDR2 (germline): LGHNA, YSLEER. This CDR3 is CASSQGLVLGGETQYF. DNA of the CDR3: TGCGCCAGCAGCCAAGGCCTTGTACTAGGTGGGGAGACCCAGTACTTC.

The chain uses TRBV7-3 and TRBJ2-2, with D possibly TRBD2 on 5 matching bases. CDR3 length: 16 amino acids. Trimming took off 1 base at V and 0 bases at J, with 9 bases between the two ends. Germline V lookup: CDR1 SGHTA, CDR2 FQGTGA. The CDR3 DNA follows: TGTGCCAGCAGCTTAATTCCCGGGGCGAACACCGGGGAGCTGTTTTTT. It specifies CASSLIPGANTGELFF.

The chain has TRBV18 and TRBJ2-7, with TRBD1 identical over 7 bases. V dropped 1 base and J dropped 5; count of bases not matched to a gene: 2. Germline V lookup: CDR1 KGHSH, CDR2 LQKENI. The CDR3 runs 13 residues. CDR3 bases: TGTGCCAGCTCACCACAAGGGGGCGACGAGCAGTACTTC. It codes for CASSPQGGDEQYF. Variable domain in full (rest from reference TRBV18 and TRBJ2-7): NAGVMQNPRHLVRRRGQEARLRCSPMKGHSHVYWYRQLPEEGLKFMVYLQKENIIDESGMPKERFSAEFPKEGPSILRIQQVVRGDSAAYFCASSPQGGDEQYFGPGTRLTVT.

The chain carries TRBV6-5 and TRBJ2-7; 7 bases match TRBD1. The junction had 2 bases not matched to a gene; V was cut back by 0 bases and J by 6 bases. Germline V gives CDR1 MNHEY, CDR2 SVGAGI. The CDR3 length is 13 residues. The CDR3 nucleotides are TGTGCCAGCAGTTACTCGACAGGGCTCGAGCAGTACTTC. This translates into CASSYSTGLEQYF.

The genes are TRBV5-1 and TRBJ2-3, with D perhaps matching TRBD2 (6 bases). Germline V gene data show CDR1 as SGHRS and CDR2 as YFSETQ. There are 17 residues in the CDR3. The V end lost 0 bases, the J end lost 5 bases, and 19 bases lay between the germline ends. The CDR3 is CASSLGDPGEDQDTQYF. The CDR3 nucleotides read TGCGCCAGCAGCTTGGGGGACCCGGGAGAGGATCAAGATACGCAGTATTTT.

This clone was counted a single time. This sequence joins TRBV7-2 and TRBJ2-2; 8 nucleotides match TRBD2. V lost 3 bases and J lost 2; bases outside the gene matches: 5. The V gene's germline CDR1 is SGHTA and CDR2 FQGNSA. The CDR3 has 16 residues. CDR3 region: CASSLDRGGNTGELFF. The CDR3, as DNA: TGTGCCAGCAGCTTGGACCGGGGGGGTAACACCGGGGAGCTGTTTTTT.

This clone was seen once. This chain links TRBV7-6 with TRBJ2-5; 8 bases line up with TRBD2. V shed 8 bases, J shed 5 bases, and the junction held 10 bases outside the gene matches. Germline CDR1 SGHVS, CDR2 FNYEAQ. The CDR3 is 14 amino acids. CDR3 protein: CASSWRGDGETQYF. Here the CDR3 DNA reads TGTGCCAGCTCCTGGCGGGGGGACGGGGAGACCCAGTACTTC.

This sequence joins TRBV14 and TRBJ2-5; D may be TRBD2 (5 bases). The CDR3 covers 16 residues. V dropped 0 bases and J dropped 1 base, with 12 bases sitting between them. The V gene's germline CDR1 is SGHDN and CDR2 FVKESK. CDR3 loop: CASSQEAGRGQETQYF. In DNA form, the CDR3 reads TGTGCCAGCAGCCAAGAGGCGGGTCGAGGCCAAGAGACCCAGTACTTC.

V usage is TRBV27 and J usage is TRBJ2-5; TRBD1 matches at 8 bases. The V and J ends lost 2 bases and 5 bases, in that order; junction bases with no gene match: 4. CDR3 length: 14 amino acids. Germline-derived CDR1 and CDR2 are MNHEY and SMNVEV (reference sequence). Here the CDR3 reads CASSLQGAWETQYF. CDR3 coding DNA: TGTGCCAGCAGTTTACAGGGGGCATGGGAGACCCAGTACTTC.

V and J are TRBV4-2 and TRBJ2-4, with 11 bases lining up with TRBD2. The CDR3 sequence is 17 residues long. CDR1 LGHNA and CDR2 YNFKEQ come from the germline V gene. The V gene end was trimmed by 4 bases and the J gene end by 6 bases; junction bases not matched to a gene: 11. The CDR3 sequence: CASSRSLAGGRGNIQYF. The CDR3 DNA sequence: TGTGCCAGCAGCCGAAGCCTAGCGGGGGGCCGGGGAAACATTCAGTACTTC.